This TCR beta chain is drawn from a study of beta chain features in type 1 diabetes. Broader study findings: Junctions at VDJ sites from type 1 diabetes patients had fewer insertions and more deletions. An over-representation of cells with high TCR expression could result from cDNA sequencing.

Every bit of the isolated RNA underwent reverse transcription, so sequencing read expressed TCRB transcripts. TCRdb's table, derived via immunoSEQ multiplex PCR, lists solely in-frame clones and lacks some. The profile shows fewer than 650,000 clones, about a sixth of them singletons. This CDR3 comprises 14 residues. V lost 0 bases and J 5 bases, leaving 10 bases between the germline ends. Germline V gene sequence: CDR1 LGHNA, CDR2 YNFKEQ. This clone was detected only a few times. The antigen is unknown. Sequencing was carried out using naive CD4+ T cells from blood. The V and J genes are TRBV4-2 and TRBJ2-5, with a possible D match to TRBD2 (5 bases). The clonotype comes from a man between 18 and 35 years old in good health. As DNA, the CDR3 is TGTGCCAGCAGCCAAGATCGCAGGAGGGAGACCCAGTACTTC. Translating it yields CASSQDRRRETQYF.